The 20 T cell receptor beta chains listed next were all sequenced from one sample in a study of shared clonotypes between healthy human individuals. Produced via immunoSEQ multiplex PCR; TCRdb's table is partial and in-frame only. The sample holds around 990,000 clones; 60% to 80% are singletons and the top ten take roughly 0.83%. Sequencing used memory CD4+ T cells from PBMCs. Subset in this sample: CD45RA-negative fraction. These receptors were taken from a man aged 18 to 30 in good health. Some clones in this sample may be carry-over from other donors' samples.

Worth noting for this clone: Different DNA sequences within this sample yield the same CDR3. This chain links TRBV7-2 with TRBJ1-5; D is unclear. Germline V gives CDR1 SGHTA, CDR2 FQGNSA. There are 13 residues in the CDR3. Deletions cut 1 base from V and 6 bases from J, with 7 bases between. In nucleotides, the CDR3 is TGTGCCAGCAGCTTAGGGCGGGGTCAGCCCCAGCATTTT. Its translation is CASSLGRGQPQHF.

The genes are TRBV30 and TRBJ2-4, with D possibly matching TRBD1 (5 bases). The CDR3 has 11 residues. V gave up 6 bases and J gave up 5 bases, with 8 bases separating them. Germline assignment: CDR1 GTSNPN and CDR2 SVGIG (reference sequence). The CDR3 here is CACLTENIQYF. In nucleotides, the CDR3 is TGTGCCTGCTTGACAGAAAACATTCAGTACTTC.

The chain uses TRBV9 and TRBJ1-3; no firm D call. Trimming pared 2 bases from V and 7 bases from J, leaving 10 bases between. Germline V CDR1 and CDR2: SGDLS, YYNGEE. The CDR3 spans 13 residues. CDR3 amino acids: CASSVAGLNTIYF. The CDR3 DNA reads TGTGCCAGCAGCGTGGCGGGGTTGAACACCATATATTTT.

The chain links TRBV28 to TRBJ1-4; 9 bases fit TRBD1. Germline-derived CDR1 and CDR2 are MDHEN and SYDVKM. Trimming cost V 6 bases and J 8 bases; bases outside gene matches: 10. The CDR3 extends over 15 amino acids. CDR3 nucleotide sequence: TGTGCCAGCAGCCATAACAGGGGGCGGGTGGAAAAACTGTTTTTT. Protein: CASSHNRGRVEKLFF.

V and J are TRBV28 and TRBJ2-1, with TRBD1 matching 8 bases. The CDR3 length is 13 residues. Germline CDR1 reads MDHEN; CDR2 reads SYDVKM. The ends lost 7 bases at V and 8 bases at J; junction bases unmatched: 7. Here the CDR3 reads CASMDRAWDEQFF. Here the CDR3 DNA reads TGTGCCAGCATGGACAGGGCGTGGGATGAGCAGTTCTTC.

This clone was seen a single time. This chain links TRBV7-9 with TRBJ2-3; 9 positions match TRBD2. Germline-derived CDR1 and CDR2 are SEHNR and FQNEAQ (reference sequence). The trim removed 3 bases at V and 8 bases at J, leaving 6 bases unmatched. The CDR3 totals 14 residues. The CDR3 is CASSFVDSGGTQYF. The CDR3 DNA follows: TGTGCCAGCAGCTTCGTAGATAGCGGGGGTACGCAGTATTTT.

The V gene is TRBV29-1, the J gene TRBJ2-7, with 7 bases aligning to TRBD2. The J segment lost 7 bases and the V segment lost 2 bases, leaving 8 bases of the junction unmatched. The CDR3 extends over 13 amino acids. CDR1 is SQVTM, CDR2 ANQGSEA, per germline. The chain's CDR3 is CSVESGRRREQYF. The CDR3 DNA reads TGCAGCGTTGAATCCGGGAGGCGGCGGGAGCAGTACTTC.

The J gene is TRBJ2-2, the V gene TRBV4-2, with 11 nucleotides matching TRBD1. V shed 0 bases, J shed 4 bases, and the junction held 4 bases outside the gene matches. The CDR3 is 17 residues long. Germline assignment: CDR1 LGHNA and CDR2 YNFKEQ. The CDR3 nucleotides read TGTGCCAGCAGCCAAGAAGGACAGGGGGCTATCACCGGGGAGCTGTTTTTT. Amino acid sequence: CASSQEGQGAITGELFF.

V and J are TRBV6-6 and TRBJ1-4, with TRBD1 matching over 7 bases. V shed 5 bases, J shed 12 bases, and the junction held 6 bases outside the gene matches. CDR3 length: 12 amino acids. Germline loops: CDR1 MNHNY, CDR2 SVGAGI (reference sequence). CDR3 region: CASSIDTGELFF. For the CDR3, the DNA is TGTGCCAGCAGTATCGACACAGGGGAACTGTTTTTT.

The chain employs TRBV29-1 and TRBJ1-1; no clear D gene. Trimming removed 7 bases from V and 1 base from J, with 10 bases in between. The CDR3 has 12 residues. Germline loops: CDR1 SQVTM, CDR2 ANQGSEA. The CDR3 DNA reads as TGCAGCGGAATTGACCCGAACACTGAAGCTTTCTTT. It specifies CSGIDPNTEAFF.

This rearrangement joins TRBV6-1 to TRBJ1-5; D is possibly TRBD1 (6 bases). CDR3 length: 15 residues. V lost 2 bases and J lost 2, with 10 bases in between. Germline-derived CDR1 and CDR2 are MNHNS and SASEGT. DNA of the CDR3: TGTGCCAGCAGTGAATCTTGGACAGGCAATCAGCCCCAGCATTTT. It is translated as CASSESWTGNQPQHF.

The chain combines TRBV5-4 with TRBJ1-1, with no clear D. Trimming stripped 3 bases from V and 4 bases from J, with 7 bases between. The CDR3 runs to 12 residues. Germline assignment: CDR1 SGHNT and CDR2 YYREEE (reference sequence). CDR3 sequence: CASSSGITEAFF. Written as DNA, the CDR3 is TGTGCCAGCAGCTCCGGGATCACTGAAGCTTTCTTT.

This chain joins TRBV28 and TRBJ1-3; D is uncertain. This CDR3 has 14 residues. The V gene lost 5 bases and the J gene lost 0 bases, with 8 bases spanning the gap. Germline loops: CDR1 MDHEN, CDR2 SYDVKM. CDR3 in DNA: TGTGCCAGCAGTAATCACCCCTCTGGAAACACCATATATTTT. Residues: CASSNHPSGNTIYF. The whole variable domain, remainder taken from reference TRBV28 and TRBJ1-3, is DVKVTQSSRYLVKRTGEKVFLECVQDMDHENMFWYRQDPGLGLRLIYFSYDVKMKEKGDIPEGYSVSREKKERFSLILESASTNQTSMYLCASSNHPSGNTIYFGEGSWLTVV.

The chain combines TRBV7-9 with TRBJ1-4, with D possibly being TRBD1 (5 bases). The CDR3 has 15 amino acids. Germline CDR1 SEHNR, CDR2 FQNEAQ (reference sequence). V lost 1 base, J lost 5 bases, and 11 bases lay in between. For the CDR3, the DNA is TGTGCCAGCAGCTTAGGCAGGGATCGGAATGAAAAACTGTTTTTT. It is translated as CASSLGRDRNEKLFF.

V gene TRBV4-2 combines with J gene TRBJ1-3; maybe TRBD1 (5 bases). The CDR3 contains 14 residues. V shed 4 bases and J shed 6 bases, with 13 bases lying between them. CDR1 and CDR2 (germline): LGHNA, YNFKEQ. CDR3 protein: CASSRSGKENTIYF. CDR3 nucleotides: TGTGCCAGCAGCCGATCAGGGAAGGAAAACACCATATATTTT.

This clone was counted at least ten times. Distinct nucleotide sequences in the sample also encode this CDR3. This rearrangement joins TRBV20-1 to TRBJ2-7; D gene unclear. CDR3 size: 11 residues. The germline CDR1 and CDR2 sequences are DFQATT and SNEGSKA (reference sequence). The ends were cut back, 3 bases at V and 6 bases at J, with 9 bases in the middle. Here the CDR3 reads CSASGFLEQYF. As DNA, the CDR3 is TGCAGTGCTAGTGGGTTTCTCGAGCAGTACTTC.

The V call is TRBV6-1, the J call TRBJ1-5; 9 bases line up with TRBD1. V trimming: 4 bases; J trimming: 5 bases; junction bases outside the gene matches: 12. Germline CDR1 MNHNS, CDR2 SASEGT. CDR3 size: 17 residues. The CDR3 nucleotides are TGTGCCAGCAGTGCTACAGGGGGCTCGGGATTGCATCAGCCCCAGCATTTT. Its translation is CASSATGGSGLHQPQHF.

The genes are TRBV2 and TRBJ2-7; D unresolved. There are 13 residues in the CDR3. Germline V gives CDR1 SNHLY, CDR2 FYNNEI. V was cut by 4 bases and J by 3 bases, with 10 bases left in between. CDR3 region: CASSVGRNYEQYF. CDR3 DNA: TGTGCCAGCAGTGTCGGCCGGAACTACGAGCAGTACTTC.

This clone was seen repeatedly, ten times or more. This sequence joins TRBV7-9 and TRBJ1-1; no clear D gene. Germline loops: CDR1 SEHNR, CDR2 FQNEAQ (reference sequence). The CDR3 is 16 residues long. V was shortened by 5 bases and J by 0 bases, with 16 bases between the two germline ends. As DNA, the CDR3 is TGTGCCAGCAGCGCCCGGAAGACACAAGTGAACACTGAAGCTTTCTTT. Its translation: CASSARKTQVNTEAFF.

With respect to this clone: At one end, the junction sequence differs from germline, possibly due to a read error. The CDR3 DNA reads as TGCGCCAGCACCTTGGGGGGGAACACTGAAGCTTTCTTT. Translation: CASTLGGNTEAFF. This chain joins TRBV5-1 and TRBJ1-1; possible D gene TRBD1, 5 bases. Germline CDR1 reads SGHRS; CDR2 reads YFSETQ. The CDR3 length is 13 residues.